This T cell receptor (beta chain) was sequenced for a study of blood T cell repertoires in COVID-19. V gave up 8 bases and J gave up 2 bases; unmatched junction bases: 5. Germline lookup yields CDR1 MDHEN and CDR2 SYDVKM. This CDR3 is built from 13 residues. Study members were between roughly 18 and 89 years old and lived in 20 to 30 US regions. In the original analysis: Amplification from reference gene primers served as the basis for estimated nucleated cell counts. Sequencing used immunoSEQ multiplex PCR; TCRdb keeps in-frame clones, though not all of them. The D gene and trimming were derived from the DNA, and the V and J assignments and clone size from that table. The sample contains under 300,000 clones, around 90% of which appear only once.

Sample: PBMCs or T cells enriched from blood (not recorded which). This clonotype was obtained from a young woman with acute COVID-19. This chain connects TRBV28 to TRBJ2-7, with 8 bases identical to TRBD1. As DNA, the CDR3 is TGTGCCAGCGCAGAACAGGGGGCCTACGAGCAGTACTTC. This codes for CASAEQGAYEQYF.